The next 22 T cell receptor beta chains were all read from a single sample in a study of shared clonotypes between healthy human individuals. This table comes from immunoSEQ multiplex PCR, and its TCRdb copy is limited to in-frame clones, with some not included. Altogether more than 600,000 clones are present, about 91% being singletons, with the ten largest covering nearly 25%. Selected positively for CCR7 and CD45RO-negative, naive CD8 cells excluded terminally differentiated effector memory CD45RA+ cells. The specimen sequenced was naive CD8+ T cells sorted from blood. These receptors came from a man younger than 40 in good health.

The genes are TRBV7-2 and TRBJ2-3; D might be TRBD1 (6 bases). CDR3 length: 15 residues. Germline CDR1 SGHTA, CDR2 FQGNSA. V lost 3 bases to trimming and J lost 4 bases, with 14 bases between them. The CDR3 bases are TGTGCCAGCAGCTTCGGGTGGCAGGGGCCAGATACGCAGTATTTT. The encoded protein is CASSFGWQGPDTQYF. The variable domain in full, completed from reference TRBV7-2 and TRBJ2-3, reads GAGVSQSPSNKVTEKGKDVELRCDPISGHTALYWYRQSLGQGLEFLIYFQGNSAPDKSGLPSDRFSAERTGGSVSTLTIQRTQQEDSAVYLCASSFGWQGPDTQYFGPGTRLTVL.

The chain combines TRBV6-1 with TRBJ1-1; D gene unclear. The CDR3 covers 13 residues. CDR1 and CDR2 (germline): MNHNS, SASEGT. With 2 bases removed from V and 3 bases from J, the gap between germline ends came to 7 bases. CDR3 DNA: TGTGCCAGCAGTGAAAACACGTACACTGAAGCTTTCTTT. This sequence encodes CASSENTYTEAFF.

CDR3 nucleotide sequence: TGTGCCAGTGCCCGATTTGCTCAAGAGACCCAGTACTTC. Its translation is CASARFAQETQYF. The V and J genes are TRBV7-9 and TRBJ2-5; D unresolved. From germline, CDR1 is SEHNR and CDR2 FQNEAQ (reference sequence). The length of the CDR3 is 13 residues. V was cut by 9 bases and J by 2 bases, with 13 bases left in between.

The CDR3 DNA reads as TGTGCCAGCAGCAGTGAGGTGTCCGGGCGGGAAAAACTGTTTTTT. Protein product: CASSSEVSGREKLFF. The chain combines TRBV27 with TRBJ1-4; D is unresolved. The CDR3 sequence is 15 residues long. Germline CDR1 is MNHEY and CDR2 is SMNVEV (reference sequence). V shed 6 bases and J shed 8 bases, with 19 bases lying between them.

V and J are TRBV9 and TRBJ1-2; 12 positions agree with TRBD1. The V and J ends lost 0 bases and 4 bases, in that order; junction bases with no gene match: 4. The CDR3 contains 16 residues. CDR1 is SGDLS, CDR2 YYNGEE, per germline. The DNA of the CDR3 is TGTGCCAGCAGCGTAGAAGGGGACAGGGGGCCCTATGGCTACACCTTC. It specifies CASSVEGDRGPYGYTF.

This clone was seen a few times. The chain has TRBV23-1 and TRBJ2-1, with TRBD1 as a possible D gene (5 bases). TRBV23-1 is placed among ORFs of uncertain function. The V end was cut by 1 base, the J end by 3 bases, with 10 bases between. CDR3 size: 15 residues. The CDR3 coding sequence is TGCGCCAGCAGTCAATTAAGGGGTGGCTACAATGAGCAGTTCTTC. It translates to CASSQLRGGYNEQFF.

V usage is TRBV4-1 and J usage is TRBJ2-1; no definite D call. Germline V lookup: CDR1 MGHRA, CDR2 YSYEKL. CDR3 length equals 15 residues. Trimming removed 1 base at V and 10 bases at J, with 17 bases between. The CDR3 is CASSQGPFVEEEQFF. The CDR3 region has the DNA TGCGCCAGCAGCCAAGGGCCGTTCGTGGAAGAAGAGCAGTTCTTC.

About this clone: Within the sample, other DNA sequences also encode this same CDR3. J is TRBJ2-1 and V is TRBV29-1, with 13 bases lining up with TRBD2. The CDR3 is 16 amino acids. The germline V gene has CDR1 SQVTM and CDR2 ANQGSEA. J was trimmed by 1 base and V by 1 base; bases with no gene match: 1. The CDR3 bases are TGCAGCGTTGAAGGGACTAGCGGGAGTTCCTACAATGAGCAGTTCTTC. Translated: CSVEGTSGSSYNEQFF.

This chain links TRBV2 with TRBJ2-5, with 8 nucleotides matching TRBD2. V was clipped by 0 bases and J by 1 base; unmatched bases: 1. The germline V gene has CDR1 SNHLY and CDR2 FYNNEI. The CDR3 covers 15 residues. The CDR3 nucleotides are TGTGCCAGCAGTGAAGCCCTAGCGGGCCAAGAGACCCAGTACTTC. Its protein product is CASSEALAGQETQYF.

The table lists this clone with a count of one. This chain joins TRBV28 and TRBJ1-4; 8 bases line up with TRBD1. Germline V lookup: CDR1 MDHEN, CDR2 SYDVKM. V was clipped by 5 bases and J by 0 bases; unmatched bases: 2. The length of the CDR3 is 15 residues. The CDR3 loop is CASSPQGATNEKLFF. CDR3 in DNA: TGTGCCAGCAGTCCACAGGGGGCAACTAATGAAAAACTGTTTTTT.

To note about this clone: The sample contains more than one DNA sequence encoding this CDR3. The gene calls are TRBV19 and TRBJ1-1; D gene unclear. The CDR3 is 14 residues long. The V and J ends lost 0 bases and 4 bases respectively, with 9 bases between them. CDR1 and CDR2 from the germline V gene are LNHDA and SQIVND (reference sequence). For the CDR3, the DNA is TGTGCCAGTAGTATAGATAGGGTCGGCACTGAAGCTTTCTTT. Translated: CASSIDRVGTEAFF. The full variable domain, rest sourced from reference TRBV19 and TRBJ1-1, is DGGITQSPKYLFRKEGQNVTLSCEQNLNHDAMYWYRQDPGQGLRLIYYSQIVNDFQKGDIAEGYSVSREKKESFPLTVTSAQKNPTAFYLCASSIDRVGTEAFFGQGTRLTVV.

The chain has TRBV18 and TRBJ1-3, with D perhaps matching TRBD1 (6 bases). Trimming pared 6 bases from V and 0 bases from J, leaving 12 bases between. Germline CDR1 and CDR2: KGHSH and LQKENI. The CDR3 totals 15 residues. The CDR3 DNA sequence: TGTGCCAGCTCGAAGGACAGTACCTCTGGAAACACCATATATTTT. The encoded protein is CASSKDSTSGNTIYF.

The chain is built from TRBV29-1 and TRBJ2-4; D unclear. CDR1 SQVTM and CDR2 ANQGSEA come from the germline V gene. Trimming took 4 bases from V and 0 from J, leaving 7 bases between them. CDR3 length: 13 residues. CDR3 sequence (DNA): TGCAGCGTTGGGGCCTTAGCCAAAAACATTCAGTACTTC. As protein: CSVGALAKNIQYF.

This sequence joins TRBV15 and TRBJ2-7, with 8 bases identical to TRBD1. The CDR3 consists of 14 residues. J was trimmed by 5 bases and V by 5 bases; bases with no gene match: 8. Germline V gene sequence: CDR1 LNHNV, CDR2 YYDKDF (reference sequence). The CDR3 DNA follows: TGTGCCACCAGCGGAGGACAGGGTTGGGACGAGCAGTACTTC. This encodes CATSGGQGWDEQYF.

The chain employs TRBV18 and TRBJ2-1, with TRBD2 identical over 11 bases. The ends lost 2 bases at V and 10 bases at J; junction bases unmatched: 4. Germline V CDR1 and CDR2: KGHSH, LQKENI. The CDR3 runs to 14 residues. CDR3 DNA: TGTGCCAGCTCACCAACTAGCGGGAGTGACGAGCAGTTCTTC. Its translation: CASSPTSGSDEQFF.

In its sample, this clone was seen once. CDR3 sequence: CASSPPIAGDYEQYF. The CDR3 nucleotides are TGTGCCAGCTCACCACCGATAGCGGGGGATTACGAGCAGTACTTC. V gene TRBV18 combines with J gene TRBJ2-7, with 9 bases aligning to TRBD2. CDR3 size: 15 residues. The germline V gene has CDR1 KGHSH and CDR2 LQKENI. With V trimmed by 0 bases and J by 4 bases, 4 bases remained unmatched.

This chain joins TRBV5-4 and TRBJ2-7; 8 bases fit TRBD2. CDR3 length: 17 amino acids. The V segment lost 1 base and the J segment 1 base; nucleotides outside the gene matches: 10. CDR1 and CDR2 (germline): SGHNT, YYREEE (reference sequence). CDR3 nucleotide sequence: TGTGCCAGCAGCTTGCTCCCGAGGACTAGCCGATCCTACGAGCAGTACTTC. Translation gives CASSLLPRTSRSYEQYF.

The chain has TRBV19 and TRBJ2-7; TRBD2 is a possible D gene (6 bases). With 2 bases removed from V and 4 bases from J, the gap between germline ends came to 12 bases. CDR3 length: 14 residues. Germline assignment: CDR1 LNHDA and CDR2 SQIVND (reference sequence). The CDR3, as DNA: TGTGCCAGTAGTATAAAGCTAGCGAGATACGAGCAGTACTTC. It encodes CASSIKLARYEQYF.

The rearrangement joins TRBV28 to TRBJ2-3; no definite D call. Trimming pared 5 bases from V and 0 bases from J, leaving 9 bases between. This CDR3 spans 14 amino acids. Germline V gives CDR1 MDHEN, CDR2 SYDVKM. Here the CDR3 DNA reads TGTGCCAGCAGTCCCTATTCTAGCACAGATACGCAGTATTTT. Amino acid sequence: CASSPYSSTDTQYF.

The chain couples TRBV18 to TRBJ1-1; D unclear. The CDR3 has 14 residues. CDR1 and CDR2 (germline): KGHSH, LQKENI. V was trimmed by 2 bases and J by 1 base, leaving 8 bases between them. The CDR3 DNA reads TGTGCCAGCTCACCAGCTCTCGAGAACACTGAAGCTTTCTTT. Encoded protein: CASSPALENTEAFF. The whole variable domain, remainder taken from reference TRBV18 and TRBJ1-1, is NAGVMQNPRHLVRRRGQEARLRCSPMKGHSHVYWYRQLPEEGLKFMVYLQKENIIDESGMPKERFSAEFPKEGPSILRIQQVVRGDSAAYFCASSPALENTEAFFGQGTRLTVV.

V is TRBV28 and J is TRBJ2-7, with 8 bases identical to TRBD1. Losses at the gene ends were 10 bases for V and 4 bases for J; bases not matched to a gene: 12. The CDR3 totals 14 residues. In germline, CDR1 is MDHEN, CDR2 SYDVKM. CDR3 nucleotides: TGTGCCACCGATTTGGGCAGGGGGCGATACGAGCAGTACTTC. Translating gives CATDLGRGRYEQYF.

This chain connects TRBV7-9 to TRBJ2-1; D possibly corresponds to TRBD1 (6 bases). Germline V gene data show CDR1 as SEHNR and CDR2 as FQNEAQ (reference sequence). The CDR3 totals 15 residues. V lost 1 base and J 3 bases, leaving 10 bases between the germline ends. The CDR3 coding sequence is TGTGCCAGCAGCTTAGATGGGGGCTACTACAATGAGCAGTTCTTC. This gives the protein CASSLDGGYYNEQFF.